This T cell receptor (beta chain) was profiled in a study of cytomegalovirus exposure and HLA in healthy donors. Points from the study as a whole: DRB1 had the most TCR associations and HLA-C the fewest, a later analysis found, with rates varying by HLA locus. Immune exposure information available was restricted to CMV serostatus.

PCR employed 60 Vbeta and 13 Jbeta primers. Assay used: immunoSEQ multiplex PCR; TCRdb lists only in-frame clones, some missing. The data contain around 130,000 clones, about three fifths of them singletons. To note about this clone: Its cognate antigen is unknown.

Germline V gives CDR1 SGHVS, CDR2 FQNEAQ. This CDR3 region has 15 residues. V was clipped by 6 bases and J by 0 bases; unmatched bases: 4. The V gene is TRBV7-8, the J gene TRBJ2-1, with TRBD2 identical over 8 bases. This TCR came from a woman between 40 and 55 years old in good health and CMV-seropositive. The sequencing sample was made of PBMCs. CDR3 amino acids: CASSMGTSSYNEQFF. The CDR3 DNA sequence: TGTGCCAGCAGTATGGGGACTAGCTCCTACAATGAGCAGTTCTTC.